The 20 T cell receptor beta chains given below trace back to one sample, sequenced in a study of a mutant IDH1 vaccine in newly diagnosed glioma. Time point here: week 47, end of study. Mutant IDH1 20-mer peptide, at 300 ug, made up each vaccine dose, with topical imiquimod. No antigen is known for these receptors. Method: immunoSEQ multiplex PCR; TCRdb's copy keeps in-frame clones and lacks some. The sample carries roughly 86,000 clones, 81% recorded once. Specimen: PBMCs, collected from a glioma patient whose treatment included an IDH1 peptide vaccine. The receptors come from a middle-aged man with glioma.

The V and J genes are TRBV9 and TRBJ2-2; 13 bases match TRBD2. The CDR3 contains 16 residues. Looked up from germline, CDR1 is SGDLS and CDR2 is YYNGEE. V lost 4 bases to trimming and J lost 7 bases; unmatched junction nucleotides: 7. CDR3 sequence: CASSRGTSGTVGELFF. CDR3 coding DNA: TGTGCCAGCAGCAGGGGGACTAGCGGGACCGTCGGGGAGCTGTTTTTT. The variable domain in full, with the rest retrieved from reference TRBV9 and TRBJ2-2, is DSGVTQTPKHLITATGQRVTLRCSPRSGDLSVYWYQQSLDQGLQFLIQYYNGEERAKGNILERFSAQQFPDLHSELNLSSLELGDSALYFCASSRGTSGTVGELFFGEGSRLTVL.

The CDR3 nucleotides read TGTGCCAGCAGCCAACCATCGCGACAGGGGAGAAACACCGGGGAGCTGTTTTTT. Protein product: CASSQPSRQGRNTGELFF. The rearrangement links TRBV16 to TRBJ2-2, with 8 bases matching TRBD1. The CDR3 is made up of 18 amino acids. The V and J ends lost 2 bases and 2 bases, in that order; junction bases with no gene match: 10. Germline V gene lookup returns CDR1 KGHSY and CDR2 FQNENV.

Only a few counts were recorded for this clone. The chain joins TRBV14 to TRBJ1-2, with TRBD1 as a possible D gene (5 bases). CDR1 is SGHDN and CDR2 is FVKESK in the germline V gene. The CDR3 contains 13 residues. V dropped 3 bases and J dropped 4 bases, with 9 bases sitting between them. CDR3 in DNA: TGTGCCAGCAGCCATGACAGCCTCTATGGCTACACCTTC. It is translated as CASSHDSLYGYTF.

The chain links TRBV4-3 to TRBJ2-3; 12 bases line up with TRBD2. Per the germline V gene, CDR1 is LGHNA and CDR2 is YSLEER. Germline trimming cut 0 bases from V and 4 bases from J; bases unmatched to any gene: 8. CDR3 length: 18 residues. This CDR3 is CASSQESGPSGRADTQYF. The CDR3 bases are TGCGCCAGCAGCCAAGAATCCGGCCCTAGCGGGAGGGCAGATACGCAGTATTTT.

This clone was seen once. In DNA form, the CDR3 reads TGTGCCAGCAGCTTGTCGGGACGGGATGAGCAGTTCTTC. Protein: CASSLSGRDEQFF. The chain carries TRBV5-4 and TRBJ2-1; D may be TRBD1 or TRBD2 (5 bases each). Trimming took off 1 base at V and 8 bases at J, with 10 bases between the two ends. This CDR3 has 13 residues. Germline V gene data show CDR1 as SGHNT and CDR2 as YYREEE (reference sequence).

The chain has TRBV19 and TRBJ2-1; D not resolved. V was clipped by 1 base and J by 6 bases, with 10 bases between them. Germline V gene data show CDR1 as LNHDA and CDR2 as SQIVND (reference sequence). CDR3 length: 14 residues. The chain's CDR3 is CASSIVAGGNEQFF. The CDR3 DNA is TGTGCCAGTAGTATAGTTGCAGGCGGCAATGAGCAGTTCTTC.

The chain couples TRBV18 to TRBJ2-1; 9 bases fit TRBD1. The CDR3 spans 18 residues. Germline V gene lookup returns CDR1 KGHSH and CDR2 LQKENI. V lost 5 bases and J lost 3; bases outside the gene matches: 14. The chain's CDR3 is CASSSRMGQGGFYNEQFF. DNA of the CDR3: TGTGCCAGCTCATCAAGAATGGGACAGGGCGGGTTCTACAATGAGCAGTTCTTC.

The chain has TRBV19 and TRBJ1-2; no clear D. The CDR3 contains 14 residues. V shed 5 bases and J shed 4 bases, with 14 bases lying between them. The germline gives CDR1 LNHDA, CDR2 SQIVND (reference sequence). CDR3 amino acids: CASSLAEGFYGYTF. The CDR3 region has the DNA TGTGCCAGTAGTCTCGCGGAAGGCTTCTATGGCTACACCTTC. The variable domain in full, completed from reference TRBV19 and TRBJ1-2, reads DGGITQSPKYLFRKEGQNVTLSCEQNLNHDAMYWYRQDPGQGLRLIYYSQIVNDFQKGDIAEGYSVSREKKESFPLTVTSAQKNPTAFYLCASSLAEGFYGYTFGSGTRLTVV.

This clone was observed once. This sequence joins TRBV29-1 and TRBJ2-7; 9 bases agree with TRBD1. The CDR3 spans 15 residues. The junction had 9 bases not matched to a gene; V was cut back by 3 bases and J by 3 bases. Germline loops: CDR1 SQVTM, CDR2 ANQGSEA. The CDR3 sequence is CSVELWDRAGYEQYF. The CDR3 region has the DNA TGCAGCGTTGAGTTATGGGACAGGGCAGGCTACGAGCAGTACTTC.

The chain couples TRBV7-9 to TRBJ2-1; the D gene is possibly TRBD2 (6 bases). Trimming left V 1 base short and J 5 bases short, with 12 bases between. This CDR3 is 15 amino acids long. Per germline, CDR1 SEHNR and CDR2 FQNEAQ (reference sequence). In nucleotides, the CDR3 is TGTGCCAGCAGCTTAGGACTAGTAGCCAACAATGAGCAGTTCTTC. Its protein product is CASSLGLVANNEQFF.

The chain combines TRBV2 with TRBJ1-2; no clear D gene. Germline-derived CDR1 and CDR2 are SNHLY and FYNNEI. This CDR3 region has 15 residues. V shed 3 bases and J shed 0 bases, with 11 bases lying between them. CDR3 amino acids: CASSDAVSANYGYTF. In nucleotides, the CDR3 is TGTGCCAGCAGTGACGCAGTATCAGCTAACTATGGCTACACCTTC.

The chain is built from TRBV27 and TRBJ1-1; unclear D gene. The germline gives CDR1 MNHEY, CDR2 SMNVEV (reference sequence). V lost 3 bases to trimming and J lost 4 bases, with 6 bases between them. The CDR3 length is 12 residues. CDR3 in amino acids: CASSFRGTEAFF. CDR3 nucleotides: TGTGCCAGCAGTTTTAGAGGCACTGAAGCTTTCTTT.

The chain carries TRBV18 and TRBJ2-2; D unresolved. The CDR3 is 14 residues long. With 0 bases removed from V and 6 bases from J, the gap between germline ends came to 8 bases. Germline lookup yields CDR1 KGHSH and CDR2 LQKENI. The chain's CDR3 is CASSPPAVSGELFF. The DNA for the CDR3 is TGTGCCAGCTCACCACCGGCAGTCTCCGGGGAGCTGTTTTTT.

The CDR3 DNA reads as TGTGCCATCAAGGACGGGCGGGTCGGGGAGCTGTTTTTT. Encoded protein: CAIKDGRVGELFF. The rearrangement joins TRBV7-9 to TRBJ2-2, with D possibly being TRBD2 (5 bases). The germline V gene encodes CDR1 SEHNR and CDR2 FQNEAQ (reference sequence). This CDR3 contains 13 residues. The V end was cut by 10 bases, the J end by 7 bases, with 16 bases between.

The chain links TRBV4-1 to TRBJ2-1; D perhaps matches TRBD2 (5 bases). Trimming stripped 5 bases from V and 1 base from J, with 18 bases between. Germline V gene data show CDR1 as MGHRA and CDR2 as YSYEKL. The CDR3 extends over 17 amino acids. The CDR3 loop is CASSKKGWEFSYNEQFF. The DNA for the CDR3 is TGCGCCAGCAGCAAAAAAGGGTGGGAGTTTTCCTACAATGAGCAGTTCTTC.

V and J are TRBV4-1 and TRBJ2-3, with 9 bases aligning to TRBD1. Trimming cost V 5 bases and J 10 bases; bases outside gene matches: 10. This CDR3 is built from 14 residues. The germline CDR1 and CDR2 sequences are MGHRA and YSYEKL. The CDR3 coding sequence is TGCGCCAGCAGCTTCTCCACCGGACAGGGGTCGCAGTATTTT. Residues: CASSFSTGQGSQYF.

This clone was seen only a few times. The rearrangement joins TRBV29-1 to TRBJ1-2; D remains ambiguous. This CDR3 has 13 amino acids. Trimming removed 2 bases at V and 4 bases at J, with 11 bases between. The germline V gene has CDR1 SQVTM and CDR2 ANQGSEA. CDR3 nucleotide sequence: TGCAGCGTTGAACGGGGAGGTAGCTATGGCTACACCTTC. This gives the protein CSVERGGSYGYTF. Drawing the rest from reference TRBV29-1 and TRBJ1-2, the complete variable domain is SAVISQKPSRDICQRGTSLTIQCQVDSQVTMMFWYRQQPGQSLTLIATANQGSEATYESGFVIDKFPISRPNLTFSTLTVSNMSPEDSSIYLCSVERGGSYGYTFGSGTRLTVV.

The rearrangement links TRBV28 to TRBJ2-1, with 12 bases aligning to TRBD2. The CDR3 runs 14 residues. In germline, CDR1 is MDHEN, CDR2 SYDVKM. Trimming removed 6 bases from V and 4 bases from J; junction bases left unmatched: 1. The CDR3 DNA is TGTGCCAGCAGCCTAGCGGGAGGGTACAATGAGCAGTTCTTC. This codes for CASSLAGGYNEQFF. Combining the CDR3 with reference TRBV28 and TRBJ2-1 gives the whole variable domain DVKVTQSSRYLVKRTGEKVFLECVQDMDHENMFWYRQDPGLGLRLIYFSYDVKMKEKGDIPEGYSVSREKKERFSLILESASTNQTSMYLCASSLAGGYNEQFFGPGTRLTVL.

This clone was found once. The chain recombines TRBV30 with TRBJ1-6; a possible D gene is TRBD1 (6 bases). Germline V gene data show CDR1 as GTSNPN and CDR2 as SVGIG (reference sequence). This CDR3 contains 16 residues. The ends were cut back, 2 bases at V and 3 bases at J, with 14 bases in the middle. CDR3 DNA sequence: TGTGCCTGGAGTATAGGACGACAGGTCTATAATTCACCCCTCCACTTT. The encoded protein is CAWSIGRQVYNSPLHF.

The chain links TRBV29-1 to TRBJ1-2; D is unclear. V dropped 0 bases and J dropped 0 bases, with 8 bases sitting between them. Looked up from germline, CDR1 is SQVTM and CDR2 is ANQGSEA. The CDR3 totals 14 residues. The CDR3 DNA follows: TGCAGCGTTGAAGATTGGAAATCTAACTATGGCTACACCTTC. This encodes CSVEDWKSNYGYTF.